One T cell receptor beta chain is described in this entry. Germline CDR1 and CDR2: SGHTA and FQGNSA. This CDR3 comprises 17 residues. V dropped 0 bases and J dropped 6; count of bases not matched to a gene: 8. The data are from a study of blood T cell repertoires in COVID-19. Study background: T cells, B-cell-depleted T cells, or PBMCs provided the cDNA or gDNA that served as material.

Profiled with immunoSEQ multiplex PCR; TCRdb holds only in-frame clones, not every one. The repertoire holds over 250,000 clones, about 87% seen once, with around 3% in the top ten. Those enrolled, adults aged about 18 to 89 years, came from 25 or so US areas. All recovered Cohort 3 donors got two negative PCRs, got clearance, or saw symptom resolution. The gene calls are TRBV7-2 and TRBJ1-6; 7 bases are a match to TRBD1. Sequencing was carried out using PBMCs or T cells enriched from blood (not recorded which). The clonotype comes from a woman aged 50 to 65 who had recovered from COVID-19. The CDR3 region is CASSLAPVRGTNSPLHF. The DNA of the CDR3 is TGTGCCAGCAGCTTAGCGCCCGTCAGGGGGACTAATTCACCCCTCCACTTT.